A single TCR beta chain is shown here with its context. Its antigen is still unknown. One base away there is no much larger clone; base qualities are not given. The data derive from a study of cytomegalovirus exposure and HLA in healthy donors (TCRdb year 2017). Looking at the study overall: An earlier analysis of 587 of the donors reported 250 to 350 Gb of sequence data and roughly 110 million unique TCR beta sequences from about 200 million T cells. Roughly 300 gigabases of sequencing data and around 85 million unique TCR sequences made up an early release that covered approximately 650 HLA-typed donors. Of the 300 to 500 genotyped donors, approximately 81% were placed in the genetic ancestry cluster associated with self-reported Caucasian donors. The study aimed to test whether cataloging public T cell receptors could reveal signatures of past pathogen exposure. The study used immunosequencing to profile the T cell repertoires of about 670 subjects and linked those repertoires to cytomegalovirus serostatus. Besides the first cohort of approximately 670 subjects, a separate validation cohort made up of 120 different subjects was used. To predict cytomegalovirus infection status, the study brought together high-throughput TCR immunosequencing, statistical association of individual TCRs with disease status, and machine learning. In a later analysis, previously published TCR beta repertoires from 550 to 750 donors were re-analyzed and high-resolution HLA genotyping was added so that TCR occurrence patterns could be studied. Rather than using new phenotypic data, the later analysis identified candidate immune exposures from TCR beta sequences and from how often those sequences occurred across donors. An earlier analysis of 500 to 750 of the donors applied high-throughput TCR beta sequencing to assess whether each TCR beta V gene segment acted as functional or pseudogenic. Donor age, sex, ethnicity and CMV serostatus were compiled alongside the repertoire data. In a later genetic analysis, genome-wide SNP genotypes for about 55% of the roughly 700 donors were used, and that subset was treated as a discovery cohort. Every discovery cohort repertoire had been produced on one sequencing platform. HLA typing covered class I and class II loci at four-digit resolution. Typing coverage differed by locus: A, B, C, DRB1 and DQB1 were typed in about 629-640 donors, DQA1 in about 560, DPA1 in some 610, and DPB1 in roughly 450. A handful of DR-DQ haplotypes were handled as single units for association and clustering because linkage in the cohort was strong. Across approximately 420 genotyped donors of the cohort, an average of approximately 240,000 unique TCR beta nucleotide sequences per donor were sequenced, and 15% to 20% of those sequences were non-productive.

CDR1 and CDR2 were assigned from the germline V gene (reference sequence) as SEHNR and FQNEAQ. The CDR3 runs 16 residues from the cysteine to the phenylalanine. Kept here is only the CDR3 DNA, which spans 48 bases and is read in frame from base 1. V and J lose 3 bases and 3 bases, and a span of 15 bases separates them. The cohort comprised 550 to 700 healthy bone marrow donors. All cohort members were sampled while nominally healthy, although unrecorded immune exposures were likely present. The donor was CMV seronegative and was included in the group of 352 seronegative cohort members. Each donor provided a peripheral blood sample, and peripheral blood mononuclear cells were used for TCR beta sequencing. Genomic DNA extraction from the blood cell samples was performed with the Qiagen DNeasy Blood Extraction Kit. The library was made by the immunoSEQ multiplex PCR assay. For the multiplex PCR, a mixture combining 60 forward primers for TCR Vbeta segments and 13 reverse primers for TCR Jbeta segments was used. The CDR3 region of rearranged TCR beta genes was amplified from genomic DNA by a multiplex PCR assay. Amplified TCR beta libraries were sequenced as 87-base-pair reads on the Illumina HiSeq System. In the source study's methods: A later analysis counted about 80 million unique TCR beta chains across the 550 to 700 repertoires, and some 12 million of these chains were shared by at least two donors. Raw reads were error-corrected and collapsed into unique sequences with a nearest-neighbor algorithm that merged closely related sequences to remove PCR and sequencing errors. To assign V, D and J gene segments, CDR3 sequences were aligned to IMGT reference sequences. For a sequence to be retained, at least a six-nucleotide match to both a V gene segment and a J gene segment was required. Rearrangements were called productive when the CDR3 lacked stop codons and stayed in frame with V and J; all others were non-productive. Following IMGT convention, CDR3 was defined as the stretch from the second conserved V-encoded cysteine to the conserved J-encoded phenylalanine. The earlier analysis of 587 of the donors excluded sequences that lacked an unambiguous match to a single V gene segment. In an earlier analysis of 587 of the donors, V segments were called functional above 56.7% productive rearrangements and were called segregating when the between-donor standard deviation exceeded 5%. A statistical classification framework was built for diagnosing cytomegalovirus status from the catalog of TCR beta chain sequences. V and J gene assignment, in a later analysis, came from comparing TCR nucleotide sequences with IMGT/GENE-DB human TR gene sequences. Using the TCRdist pipeline, a later analysis assigned CDR3 sequences along with most-parsimonious VDJ recombination scenarios. A later analysis defined each TCR beta chain by its CDR3 amino acid sequence plus V-gene family, and excluded reads lacking a unique V-gene family. As a way to deal with suspected cross-contamination and a sequencing artifact, a later analysis dropped 640 or so nucleotide sequences that were highly shared and had low generation probability. In a later analysis, a clonal expansion index for each public chain was calculated from normalized within-repertoire ranks of inferred template counts. A later analysis computed generation probabilities with a VDJ recombination model fitted to out-of-frame rearrangements, and checked the results against IGoR. In a later analysis, TCR-TCR, TCR-HLA and TCR-CMV co-occurrence was scored with hypergeometric tests, and a repertoire-size bias correction was applied to TCR pairs. A later analysis estimated false discovery rates by permuting HLA or CMV assignments 20 times. In a later analysis, co-occurring TCRs were grouped with DBSCAN, and TCRdist sequence similarity was added when clustering was performed within HLA-allele-positive subsets. Repertoires with fewer than 30,000 or more than 120,000 public chains were left out of co-occurrence clustering, as were a handful of repertoires with anomalous nucleotide sharing. The table was pulled from immuneACCESS by TCRdb, which kept in-frame rearrangements only. Such tables lose some clones; where checked, under half of the loss comes from unresolved V genes, and the rest has no known cause. V, J and clone size are those of that table, while D and trimming were read from the DNA. Counted in this sample were some 130,000 clones; around 73% of them appeared once. The ten largest clones capture roughly 1.3% of the sample.

General conclusions and limits of the study: The cohort was sequenced for TCR beta chains only, and without alpha or paired-chain data the features that could be detected were limited. The study gave a list of roughly 150 TCR beta chains associated with cytomegalovirus. Because the 87-base-pair reads could not distinguish some IMGT-functional V segments, including TRBV6-2 and TRBV6-3, those segments were excluded. It was suggested by the authors that the approach could potentially be generalized to other disease states and immunological phenotypes. CMV serostatus was the only immune exposure information available for the cohort. A later analysis found that TCR association rates varied across HLA loci, with DRB1 alleles showing the most associated TCRs and HLA-C alleles the fewest. Across donors, most TCR sequences were observed very rarely, whereas some public TCRs were present in many individuals. Assigning TCR associations to individual alleles was difficult when HLA alleles, especially DR and DQ, strongly co-occurred. In a later analysis, around 17,000 TCR beta sequences were associated with specific HLA alleles at a false discovery rate of 0.05. An association between a missense DCLRE1C variant and V-gene and J-gene trimming of TCR beta chains was found in a later genetic analysis and replicated in an independent cohort. In vitro tests confirmed that three of the cytomegalovirus-associated TCR beta chains recognize cytomegalovirus antigens. Linkage disequilibrium might explain the correlated functional status among segregating V segments, but an unknown experimental factor could not be excluded. Because counts were too low, approximately 15 rarely observed V segments, including chromosome 9 orphons, were excluded from the earlier analysis of 587 of the donors. Roughly uniform sequencing depth across donors was assumed in presence/absence analyses, although this assumption may not hold. In a later analysis, HLA-associated TCR beta chains were found to be more clonally expanded and to have lower generation probabilities than equally common non-associated chains. A further reported finding was that TCR beta sequences accurately predicted the HLA-A and HLA-B alleles for most subjects in the first cohort. The classifier was reported to diagnose cytomegalovirus status with high specificity and sensitivity in both the original cohort and the validation cohort. HLA typing was unavailable for some donors at each locus, so association tests used only the typed subset. A later analysis found that most CMV-associated TCR beta chains appeared HLA-restricted, with HLA associations seemingly driven largely by CMV exposure. According to a later genetic analysis, donors in an Asian-associated ancestry cluster had fewer N-insertions in productive TCRs than the approximately 650-donor mean. Broadly in line with IMGT annotations, most TCR beta V segments showed up in productive rearrangements about 90% or about 30% of the time in an earlier analysis of under 700 of the donors. According to a later analysis, parvovirus B19, influenza, CMV and Epstein-Barr virus appeared linked to several top co-occurrence clusters. A group of highly shared sequence variants was considered likely to be a technical artifact of the sequencing pipeline.

Recombination linked TRBV7-9 to TRBJ2-1; D gene: possibly TRBD2, on 7 matching bases. Sequencing was carried out using PBMCs. This TCR came from a woman in her forties in good health and CMV-seronegative. This receptor has the CDR3 CASSFAGGGGYNEQFF. DNA sequence: TGTGCCAGCAGCTTTGCCGGGGGAGGGGGCTACAATGAGCAGTTCTTC. Here the CDR3 is joined to the reference TRBV7-9 and TRBJ2-1 genes, and the full variable domain is: DTGVSQNPRHKITKRGQNVTFRCDPISEHNRLYWYRQTLGQGPEFLTYFQNEAQLEKSRLLSDRFSAERPKGSFSTLEIQRTEQGDSAMYLCASSFAGGGGYNEQFFGPGTRLTVL.